This TCR beta chain originates from a study of vaccination effects on CD4 cells after COVID-19. Points on this clone: Its matching antigen is unknown.

Assay: immunoSEQ multiplex PCR; the TCRdb copy retains only in-frame clones and omits some. The repertoire has 20,000 to 25,000 clones, around 72% of them found once; the top ten carry just under 20%. Germline CDR1 and CDR2: SNHLY and FYNNEI. The CDR3 is made up of 14 amino acids. V dropped 3 bases and J dropped 5; count of bases not matched to a gene: 5. Pools of viral peptides were used by the ViraFEST assay to expand antigen-specific CD4+ T cells ahead of sequencing. The authors isolated CD4+ T cells after more than eight days of culture. No vaccinee had earlier SARS-CoV-2 infection, and nucleocapsid antibodies were negative.

The rearrangement uses TRBV2 and TRBJ2-7, with 9 bases fitting TRBD2. The sample consisted of CD4+ T cells from PBMCs cultured with HCoV-NL63 spike peptides, taken before COVID-19 vaccination. This clonotype originated in a human donor who received a COVID-19 vaccine. CDR3 nucleotides: TGTGCCAGCAGTGATCTTAGCGGGAGCGACGAGCAGTACTTC. Translating gives CASSDLSGSDEQYF.